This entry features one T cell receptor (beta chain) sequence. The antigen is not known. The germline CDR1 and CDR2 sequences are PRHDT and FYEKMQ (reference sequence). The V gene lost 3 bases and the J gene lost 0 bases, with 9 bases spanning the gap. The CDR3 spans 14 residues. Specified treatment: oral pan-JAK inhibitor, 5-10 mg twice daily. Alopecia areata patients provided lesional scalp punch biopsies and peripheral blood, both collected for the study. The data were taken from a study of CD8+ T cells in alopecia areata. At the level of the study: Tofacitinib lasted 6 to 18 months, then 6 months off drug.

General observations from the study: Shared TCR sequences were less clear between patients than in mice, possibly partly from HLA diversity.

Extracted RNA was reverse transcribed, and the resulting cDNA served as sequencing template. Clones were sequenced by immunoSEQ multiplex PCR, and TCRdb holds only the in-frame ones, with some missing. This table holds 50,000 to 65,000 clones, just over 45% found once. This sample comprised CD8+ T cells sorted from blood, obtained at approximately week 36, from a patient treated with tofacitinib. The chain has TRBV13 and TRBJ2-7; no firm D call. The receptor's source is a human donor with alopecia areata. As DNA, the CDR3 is TGTGCCAGCAGCTTCTACTCGAGCTCCTACGAGCAGTACTTC. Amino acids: CASSFYSSSYEQYF.